This passage covers 32 T cell receptor beta chains from one sample sequenced in a study of T cell responses to AZD1222 COVID-19 vaccine. Here immunoSEQ multiplex PCR was the method, and the copy in TCRdb shows in-frame clones only, minus some. The sample has approximately 70,000 clones; about three quarters are singletons. Source: peripheral blood, taken 28 days after the second AZD1222 dose. These receptor sequences come from an adult who received the AZD1222 COVID-19 vaccine.

The chain uses TRBV28 and TRBJ1-5; 7 nucleotides agree with TRBD1. Losses at the gene ends were 5 bases for V and 5 bases for J; bases not matched to a gene: 9. Germline V gene sequence: CDR1 MDHEN, CDR2 SYDVKM. The CDR3 extends over 15 amino acids. CDR3 nucleotides: TGTGCCAGCAGTCCCGCCTTCAGGGGGGATCAGCCCCAGCATTTT. Translation: CASSPAFRGDQPQHF.

CDR3 coding DNA: TGTGCCAGCAGTTTTCTGGGGGGCGAGCAGTACTTC. Protein product: CASSFLGGEQYF. V and J are TRBV12-3 or TRBV12-4 and TRBJ2-7; a weak D match, TRBD2 (6 bases). The length of the CDR3 is 12 residues. V dropped 3 bases and J dropped 6 bases, with 9 bases sitting between them.

This clone was found once. CDR3 amino acids: CASSRDGTNTGELFF. CDR3 DNA: TGTGCCAGCAGCCGGGACGGAACGAACACCGGGGAGCTGTTTTTT. The chain employs TRBV11-3 and TRBJ2-2; D may correspond to TRBD1 or TRBD2 (5 bases each). The CDR3 contains 15 residues. Trimming stripped 5 bases from V and 0 bases from J, with 10 bases between. Per the germline V gene, CDR1 is SGHNT and CDR2 is YENEEA.

CDR3 in DNA: TGTGCCACCAGCAGTCCCCTACTAGCGGGAAACACAGATACGCAGTATTTT. Its translation: CATSSPLLAGNTDTQYF. The chain has TRBV15 and TRBJ2-3; the match to TRBD2 covers 10 bases. The V gene end was trimmed by 3 bases and the J gene end by 2 bases; junction bases not matched to a gene: 8. Per germline, CDR1 LNHNV and CDR2 YYDKDF (reference sequence). The CDR3 has 17 residues.

V gene TRBV7-2 combines with J gene TRBJ1-1, with D unclear. This CDR3 is 12 amino acids long. V was trimmed by 5 bases and J by 6 bases, leaving 10 bases between them. Germline V gene sequence: CDR1 SGHTA, CDR2 FQGNSA. CDR3 nucleotide sequence: TGTGCCAGCAGCCGAAGGCCCTCTGAAGCTTTCTTT. It codes for CASSRRPSEAFF.

The rearrangement links TRBV5-4 to TRBJ1-5; tentative D call: TRBD1 (5 bases). Germline CDR1 SGHNT, CDR2 YYREEE (reference sequence). The CDR3 is 14 amino acids. The V and J ends lost 2 bases and 1 base respectively, with 7 bases between them. The CDR3 region has the DNA TGTGCCAGCAGCTTTTGGGGCAGCAATCAGCCCCAGCATTTT. As protein: CASSFWGSNQPQHF. The whole variable domain, filled in from reference TRBV5-4 and TRBJ1-5, reads ETGVTQSPTHLIKTRGQQVTLRCSSQSGHNTVSWYQQALGQGPQFIFQYYREEENGRGNFPPRFSGLQFPNYSSELNVNALELDDSALYLCASSFWGSNQPQHFGDGTRLSIL.

This chain uses TRBV7-2 with TRBJ2-5; 13 positions match TRBD2. The CDR3 is 18 residues long. Germline V gene lookup returns CDR1 SGHTA and CDR2 FQGNSA. The junction had 8 bases not matched to a gene; V was cut back by 4 bases and J by 0 bases. The CDR3 protein is CASSSPRTSGGHQETQYF. Written as DNA, the CDR3 is TGTGCCAGCAGCTCCCCACGGACTAGCGGGGGACACCAAGAGACCCAGTACTTC.

The rearrangement uses TRBV28 and TRBJ2-7, with 8 nucleotides matching TRBD2. The CDR3 has 17 residues. Germline V gene data show CDR1 as MDHEN and CDR2 as SYDVKM. With V trimmed by 5 bases and J by 5 bases, 17 bases remained unmatched. This CDR3 is CASSPPLGLERFHEQYF. The CDR3 DNA reads TGTGCCAGCAGTCCCCCGTTGGGACTAGAACGGTTCCACGAGCAGTACTTC.

V is TRBV18 and J is TRBJ2-7; TRBD1 agrees at 11 bases. Germline-derived CDR1 and CDR2 are KGHSH and LQKENI. J was trimmed by 9 bases and V by 3 bases; bases with no gene match: 7. The CDR3 is 14 residues long. This CDR3 is CASSPGQGAPGQYF. CDR3 DNA sequence: TGTGCCAGCTCACCCGGACAGGGGGCGCCAGGGCAGTACTTC.

This rearrangement joins TRBV24-1 to TRBJ2-5; the match to TRBD1 covers 8 bases. The CDR3 loop spans 19 amino acids. Germline CDR1 reads KGHDR; CDR2 reads SFDVKD. Trimming at V came to 3 bases and at J to 1 base, leaving 15 bases not matched to a gene. In DNA form, the CDR3 reads TGTGCCACCAGTGATCCTACAGGGGGAGATTGGTTGTCCCAAGAGACCCAGTACTTC. Its translation is CATSDPTGGDWLSQETQYF.

Comment on this clone: An end of the junction does not agree with germline; a read error may underlie this. Written as DNA, the CDR3 is TGTGCCAGCAGCTTCGGGACTGGGACCTACGGGCAGTACTTC. It is translated as CASSFGTGTYGQYF. This chain joins TRBV7-6 and TRBJ2-7; the D gene is possibly TRBD2 (6 bases). The CDR3 covers 14 residues. Germline V CDR1 and CDR2: SGHVS, FNYEAQ.

The chain has TRBV7-2 and TRBJ2-1; no definite D call. The CDR3 extends over 13 amino acids. V shed 3 bases and J shed 1 base, with 4 bases lying between them. Per the germline V gene, CDR1 is SGHTA and CDR2 is FQGNSA. The CDR3, as DNA: TGTGCCAGCAGCTTCGAGTCCTACAATGAGCAGTTCTTC. It encodes CASSFESYNEQFF.

This clone was observed a few times. J is TRBJ2-1 and V is TRBV7-2, with D uncertain. Trimming took off 7 bases at V and 2 bases at J, with 18 bases between the two ends. There are 16 residues in the CDR3. Per germline, CDR1 SGHTA and CDR2 FQGNSA. CDR3 DNA sequence: TGTGCCAGCACTTGGACGTCCCGAGGCACCTACAATGAGCAGTTCTTC. Translation gives CASTWTSRGTYNEQFF.

The chain employs TRBV13 and TRBJ2-3; no clear D. Germline CDR1 reads PRHDT; CDR2 reads FYEKMQ (reference sequence). The CDR3 contains 11 residues. V was trimmed by 5 bases and J by 9 bases, leaving 9 bases between them. The chain's CDR3 is CASSPPRTQYF. Here the CDR3 DNA reads TGTGCCAGCAGCCCACCCCGAACGCAGTATTTT.

This chain joins TRBV6-5 and TRBJ1-5; D remains unclear. The germline V gene has CDR1 MNHEY and CDR2 SVGAGI. The CDR3 runs 15 residues. The V end lost 0 bases, the J end lost 6 bases, and 12 bases lay between the germline ends. As DNA, the CDR3 is TGTGCCAGCAGTTACTCCTACTCATCTGGTCAGCCCCAGCATTTT. It yields the protein CASSYSYSSGQPQHF.

This clone was seen once. The chain carries TRBV7-9 and TRBJ1-4; D unresolved. The V end was cut by 6 bases, the J end by 6 bases, with 17 bases between. This CDR3 region has 15 residues. Germline V gene data show CDR1 as SEHNR and CDR2 as FQNEAQ (reference sequence). DNA of the CDR3: TGTGCCAGCAGTCTCGACCTGGCCGAGGATGAAAAACTGTTTTTT. It specifies CASSLDLAEDEKLFF.

V usage is TRBV12-3 or TRBV12-4 and J usage is TRBJ2-5; either TRBD1 or TRBD2 may fit D (5 bases each). CDR3 length: 13 residues. The V gene lost 10 bases and the J gene lost 5 bases, with 17 bases spanning the gap. The CDR3 DNA follows: TGTGCCACCCGGAGAGGGGACGGGGAGACCCAGTACTTC. It specifies CATRRGDGETQYF.

The chain couples TRBV6-6 to TRBJ1-2; tentatively, D is TRBD1 (5 bases). The V end lost 6 bases, the J end lost 4 bases, and 15 bases lay between the germline ends. This CDR3 has 14 amino acids. Germline V gene data show CDR1 as MNHNY and CDR2 as SVGAGI (reference sequence). The CDR3 bases are TGTGCCAGCAGCCGAGATGACAGAAGCTATGGCTACACCTTC. It specifies CASSRDDRSYGYTF.

The chain employs TRBV18 and TRBJ2-3, with 8 bases aligning to TRBD2. Germline CDR1 is KGHSH and CDR2 is LQKENI. There are 17 residues in the CDR3. V lost 4 bases to trimming and J lost 0 bases; unmatched junction nucleotides: 9. CDR3 residues: CASSQGELAVSTDTQYF. The CDR3 nucleotides read TGTGCCAGCTCACAAGGGGAACTAGCGGTTAGCACAGATACGCAGTATTTT.

This clone was counted between two and nine times. This CDR3 reads CASSFTGYEQFF. CDR3 sequence (DNA): TGTGCCAGCAGCTTTACGGGTTATGAGCAGTTCTTC. The V and J genes are TRBV7-2 and TRBJ2-1; D call uncertain. Germline CDR1 and CDR2: SGHTA and FQGNSA. CDR3 length: 12 amino acids. V gave up 3 bases and J gave up 8 bases, with 8 bases separating them.

This clone was observed a few times. The gene calls are TRBV28 and TRBJ2-1; TRBD2 matches at 13 bases. The CDR3 consists of 15 residues. The germline V gene encodes CDR1 MDHEN and CDR2 SYDVKM. With V trimmed by 3 bases and J by 8 bases, 4 bases remained unmatched. DNA of the CDR3: TGTGCCAGCAGTTTTACTAGCGGGAGGGCCCATGAGCAGTTCTTC. Protein sequence: CASSFTSGRAHEQFF.

V gene TRBV28 combines with J gene TRBJ2-7; 7 nucleotides line up with TRBD1. The CDR3 sequence is 13 residues long. Germline values: CDR1 MDHEN, CDR2 SYDVKM. The V segment lost 5 bases and the J segment 4 bases; nucleotides outside the gene matches: 5. The CDR3 sequence: CASSAQGPYEQYF. CDR3 DNA sequence: TGTGCCAGCAGTGCACAGGGGCCATACGAGCAGTACTTC. Filled out from reference TRBV28 and TRBJ2-7, the complete variable domain reads DVKVTQSSRYLVKRTGEKVFLECVQDMDHENMFWYRQDPGLGLRLIYFSYDVKMKEKGDIPEGYSVSREKKERFSLILESASTNQTSMYLCASSAQGPYEQYFGPGTRLTVT.

The chain combines TRBV7-9 with TRBJ1-2; no clear D gene. CDR1 SEHNR and CDR2 FQNEAQ come from the germline V gene (reference sequence). With 5 bases removed from V and 2 bases from J, the gap between germline ends came to 15 bases. This CDR3 contains 15 residues. As DNA, the CDR3 is TGTGCCAGCAGCCCAGACACCCTCCAGAACTATGGCTACACCTTC. Protein product: CASSPDTLQNYGYTF.

This clone was counted between two and nine times. The chain employs TRBV7-8 and TRBJ1-6; D gene ambiguous. Germline CDR1 and CDR2: SGHVS and FQNEAQ. Between the trimmed V and J ends, which lost 1 base and 13 bases, there was a span of 5 bases. The CDR3 covers 11 residues. For the CDR3, the DNA is TGTGCCAGCAGCTTAGAGGGTCCCCTCCACTTT. Its translation is CASSLEGPLHF.

This chain joins TRBV11-2 and TRBJ2-3, with no clear D. V lost 3 bases and J 1 base, leaving 5 bases between the germline ends. CDR3 size: 13 residues. Germline V gives CDR1 SGHAT, CDR2 FQNNGV. CDR3 region: CASSFSGTDTQYF. The CDR3 nucleotides read TGTGCCAGCAGCTTCAGCGGCACAGATACGCAGTATTTT.

This rearrangement joins TRBV7-8 to TRBJ1-5; a weak D match, TRBD1 (5 bases). The V gene's germline CDR1 is SGHVS and CDR2 FQNEAQ. The germline V and J ends were trimmed by 4 bases and 4 bases, with 17 bases remaining between them. The CDR3 is 16 amino acids. The CDR3 spells CASSSLLGTANQPQHF. The CDR3 region has the DNA TGTGCCAGCAGCTCGTTGCTGGGGACGGCGAATCAGCCCCAGCATTTT.

This chain connects TRBV3-1 (or the pseudogene TRBV3-2) to TRBJ2-5, with TRBD2 as a possible D gene (5 bases). V was pared by 0 bases and J by 2 bases, with 19 bases between. Per the germline V gene, CDR1 is LGHDT and CDR2 is YNNKEL (reference sequence). The CDR3 consists of 18 residues. The CDR3 bases are TGTGCCAGCAGCCAAGAACTAGGACCTGGGATTGTTCAAGAGACCCAGTACTTC. Protein sequence: CASSQELGPGIVQETQYF.

The rearrangement uses TRBV27 and TRBJ2-2, with D possibly matching TRBD2 (5 bases). The length of the CDR3 is 15 residues. Trimming took off 0 bases at V and 4 bases at J, with 9 bases between the two ends. The germline V gene encodes CDR1 MNHEY and CDR2 SMNVEV (reference sequence). The CDR3 loop reads CASSLSIRGTGELFF. CDR3 bases: TGTGCCAGCAGTTTATCGATTCGGGGCACCGGGGAGCTGTTTTTT.

The chain combines TRBV5-1 with TRBJ2-2; maybe TRBD2 (5 bases). The germline V gene encodes CDR1 SGHRS and CDR2 YFSETQ. The V and J ends lost 4 bases and 6 bases respectively, with 22 bases between them. The CDR3 runs to 17 residues. CDR3 sequence (DNA): TGCGCCAGCAGCCCCCGGGGAAGCTGGGGTTTATCCGGGGAGCTGTTTTTT. Translated, it gives CASSPRGSWGLSGELFF.

The chain employs TRBV5-1 and TRBJ1-4, with a possible D match to TRBD1 (5 bases). This CDR3 spans 14 amino acids. Germline V gene lookup returns CDR1 SGHRS and CDR2 YFSETQ. V lost 5 bases, J lost 7 bases, and 15 bases lay in between. The CDR3 nucleotides are TGCGCCAGCAGGGGGGATCCGCAACCTGAAAAACTGTTTTTT. It yields the protein CASRGDPQPEKLFF.

The rearrangement joins TRBV9 to TRBJ2-3; 8 bases align to TRBD2. Germline V gene lookup returns CDR1 SGDLS and CDR2 YYNGEE. V lost 4 bases and J lost 6; bases outside the gene matches: 13. The CDR3 runs 16 residues. CDR3 sequence reads: CASSTRVAGWGDTQYF. The DNA of the CDR3 is TGTGCCAGCAGCACAAGAGTAGCGGGATGGGGCGATACGCAGTATTTT.

The V call is TRBV6-2 or TRBV6-3, the J call TRBJ2-3; 9 bases line up with TRBD2. Germline V gene sequence: CDR1 MNHEY, CDR2 SVGEGT. With V trimmed by 0 bases and J by 1 base, 11 bases remained unmatched. The CDR3 covers 19 residues. The CDR3 DNA reads TGTGCCAGCAGTTACTCCTTCGGGCGGGAGGGCCGCCGCACAGATACGCAGTATTTT. Its translation: CASSYSFGREGRRTDTQYF.